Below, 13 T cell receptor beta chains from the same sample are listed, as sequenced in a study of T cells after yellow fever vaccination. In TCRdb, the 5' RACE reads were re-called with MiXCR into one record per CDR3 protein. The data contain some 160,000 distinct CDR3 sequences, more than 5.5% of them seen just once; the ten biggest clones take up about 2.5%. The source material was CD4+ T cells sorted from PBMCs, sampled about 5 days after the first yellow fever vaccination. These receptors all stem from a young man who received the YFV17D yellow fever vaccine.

CDR3: CASSPGQTSGNTIYF. The CDR3 nucleotides read TGCGCCAGCAGTCCTGGACAGACCTCTGGAAACACCATATATTTT. This chain joins TRBV5-1 and TRBJ1-3, with D possibly matching TRBD1 (6 bases). Per the germline V gene, CDR1 is SGHRS and CDR2 is YFSETQ. This CDR3 is built from 15 residues. V lost 5 bases to trimming and J lost 0 bases, with 12 bases between them.

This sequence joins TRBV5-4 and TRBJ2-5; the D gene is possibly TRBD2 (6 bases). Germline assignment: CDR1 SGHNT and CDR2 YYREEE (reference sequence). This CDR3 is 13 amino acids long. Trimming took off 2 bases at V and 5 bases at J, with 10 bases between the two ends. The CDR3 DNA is TGTGCCAGCAGCTTTAAAGGGAGGGAGACCCAGTACTTC. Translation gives CASSFKGRETQYF.

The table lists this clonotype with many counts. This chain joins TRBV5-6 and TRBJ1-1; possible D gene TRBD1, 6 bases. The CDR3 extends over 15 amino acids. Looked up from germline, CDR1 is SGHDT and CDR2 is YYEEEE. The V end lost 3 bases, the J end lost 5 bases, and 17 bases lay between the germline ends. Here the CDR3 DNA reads TGTGCCAGCAGCTCAACCATACAGGGTCAGACTGAAGCTTTCTTT. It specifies CASSSTIQGQTEAFF.

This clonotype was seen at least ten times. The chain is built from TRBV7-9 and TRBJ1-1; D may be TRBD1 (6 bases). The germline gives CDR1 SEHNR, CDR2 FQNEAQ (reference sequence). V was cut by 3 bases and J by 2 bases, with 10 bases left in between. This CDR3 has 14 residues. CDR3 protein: CASSFYRENTEAFF. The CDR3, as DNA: TGTGCCAGCAGCTTTTACAGGGAAAACACTGAAGCTTTCTTT. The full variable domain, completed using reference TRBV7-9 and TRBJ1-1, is DTGVSQNPRHKITKRGQNVTFRCDPISEHNRLYWYRQTLGQGPEFLTYFQNEAQLEKSRLLSDRFSAERPKGSFSTLEIQRTEQGDSAMYLCASSFYRENTEAFFGQGTRLTVV.

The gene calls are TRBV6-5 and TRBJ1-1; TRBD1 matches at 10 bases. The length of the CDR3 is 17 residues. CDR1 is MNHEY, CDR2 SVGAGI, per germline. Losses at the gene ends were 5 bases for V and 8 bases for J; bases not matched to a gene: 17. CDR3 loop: CASSLLGQGRPTLEAFF. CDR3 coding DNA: TGTGCCAGCAGTCTACTGGGACAGGGGCGACCCACCTTAGAAGCTTTCTTT.

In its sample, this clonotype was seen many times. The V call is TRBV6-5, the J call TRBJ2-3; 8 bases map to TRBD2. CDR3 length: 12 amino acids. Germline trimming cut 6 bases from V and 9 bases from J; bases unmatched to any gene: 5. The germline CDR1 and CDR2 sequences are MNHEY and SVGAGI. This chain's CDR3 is CASRTGGGTQYF. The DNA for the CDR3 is TGTGCCAGCAGGACGGGAGGGGGGACGCAGTATTTT.

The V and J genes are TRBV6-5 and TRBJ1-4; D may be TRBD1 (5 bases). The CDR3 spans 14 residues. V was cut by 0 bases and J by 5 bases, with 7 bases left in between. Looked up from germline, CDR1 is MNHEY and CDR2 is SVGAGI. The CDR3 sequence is CASSYSTANEKLFF. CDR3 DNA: TGTGCCAGCAGTTACTCGACAGCAAATGAAAAACTGTTTTTT.

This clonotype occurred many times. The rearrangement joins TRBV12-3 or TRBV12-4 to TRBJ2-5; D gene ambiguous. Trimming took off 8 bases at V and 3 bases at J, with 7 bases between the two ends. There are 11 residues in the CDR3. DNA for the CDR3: TGTGCCAGCTGCCGCGAAGAGACCCAGTACTTC. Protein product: CASCREETQYF.

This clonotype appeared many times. CDR3 DNA: TGTGCCAGCATGAGCCCCGGGCAGAGTTCTACTAATGAAAAACTGTTTTTT. Amino acid sequence: CASMSPGQSSTNEKLFF. The chain employs TRBV2 and TRBJ1-4; D is unclear. Deletions cut 7 bases from V and 2 bases from J, with 20 bases between. The CDR3 has 17 amino acids. CDR1 is SNHLY and CDR2 is FYNNEI in the germline V gene.

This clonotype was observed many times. CDR3 DNA: TGTGCCAGCAGCTTAGGATTGCCGGGGAGATACGAGCAGTACGTC. Its translation is CASSLGLPGRYEQYV. The chain recombines TRBV7-2 with TRBJ2-7, with D perhaps TRBD2 (5 bases). CDR1 and CDR2 (germline): SGHTA, FQGNSA. The length of the CDR3 is 15 residues. Trimming took 1 base from V and 4 from J, leaving 14 bases between them.

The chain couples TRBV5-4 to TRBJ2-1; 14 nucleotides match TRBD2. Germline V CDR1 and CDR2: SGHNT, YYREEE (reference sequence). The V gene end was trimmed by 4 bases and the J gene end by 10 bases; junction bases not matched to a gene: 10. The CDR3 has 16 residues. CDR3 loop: CASSTGGLAGGGEQFF. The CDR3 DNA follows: TGTGCCAGCAGCACCGGAGGACTAGCGGGGGGAGGCGAGCAGTTCTTC.

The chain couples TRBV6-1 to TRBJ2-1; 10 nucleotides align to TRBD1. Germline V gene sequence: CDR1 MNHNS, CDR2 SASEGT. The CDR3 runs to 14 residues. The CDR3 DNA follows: TGTGCTCTTAAGTCGGGACAGGGGACAGGTGAGCAGTTCTTC. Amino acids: CALKSGQGTGEQFF.

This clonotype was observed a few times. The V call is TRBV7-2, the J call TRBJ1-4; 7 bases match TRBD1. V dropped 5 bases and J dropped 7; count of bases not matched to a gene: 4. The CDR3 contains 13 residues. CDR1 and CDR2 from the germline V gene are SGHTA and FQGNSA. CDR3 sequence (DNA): TGTGCCAGCAGCGGGGGGACAGTTGAAAAACTGTTTTTT. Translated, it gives CASSGGTVEKLFF. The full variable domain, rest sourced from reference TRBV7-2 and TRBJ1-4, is GAGVSQSPSNKVTEKGKDVELRCDPISGHTALYWYRQSLGQGLEFLIYFQGNSAPDKSGLPSDRFSAERTGGSVSTLTIQRTQQEDSAVYLCASSGGTVEKLFFGSGTQLSVL.